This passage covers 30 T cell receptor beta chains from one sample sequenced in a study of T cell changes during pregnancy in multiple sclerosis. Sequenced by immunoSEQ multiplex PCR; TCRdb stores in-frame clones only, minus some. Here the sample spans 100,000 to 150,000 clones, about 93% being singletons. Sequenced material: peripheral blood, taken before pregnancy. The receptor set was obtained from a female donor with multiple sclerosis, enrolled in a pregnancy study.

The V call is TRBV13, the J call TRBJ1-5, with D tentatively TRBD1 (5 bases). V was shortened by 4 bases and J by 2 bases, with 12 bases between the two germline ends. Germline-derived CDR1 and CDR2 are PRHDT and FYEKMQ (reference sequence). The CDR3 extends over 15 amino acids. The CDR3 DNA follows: TGTGCCAGCAGCTACGGCGGGGGTGGCAATCAGCCCCAGCATTTT. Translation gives CASSYGGGGNQPQHF.

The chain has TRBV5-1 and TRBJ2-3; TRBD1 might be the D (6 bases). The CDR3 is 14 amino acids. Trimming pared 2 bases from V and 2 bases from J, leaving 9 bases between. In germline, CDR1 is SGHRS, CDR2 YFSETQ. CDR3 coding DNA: TGCGCCAGCAGCTTCCAGGGGTACACAGATACGCAGTATTTT. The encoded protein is CASSFQGYTDTQYF.

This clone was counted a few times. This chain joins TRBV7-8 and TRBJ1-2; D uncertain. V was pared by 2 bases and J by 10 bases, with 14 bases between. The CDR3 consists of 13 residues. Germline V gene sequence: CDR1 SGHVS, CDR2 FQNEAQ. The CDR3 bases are TGTGCCAGCAGCTTAATGGCAAAGGAGCACTACACCTTC. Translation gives CASSLMAKEHYTF.

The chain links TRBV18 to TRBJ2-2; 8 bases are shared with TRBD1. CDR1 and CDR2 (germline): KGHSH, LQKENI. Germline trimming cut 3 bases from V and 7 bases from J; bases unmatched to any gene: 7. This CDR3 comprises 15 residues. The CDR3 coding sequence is TGTGCCAGCTCACCGAAGACAGGGGACGGCGGGGAGCTGTTTTTT. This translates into CASSPKTGDGGELFF.

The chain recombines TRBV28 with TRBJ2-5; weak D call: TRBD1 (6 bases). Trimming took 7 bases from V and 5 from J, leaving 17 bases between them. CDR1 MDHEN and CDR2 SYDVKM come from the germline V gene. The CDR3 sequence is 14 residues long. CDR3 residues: CASNPSRGQETQYF. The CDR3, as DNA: TGTGCCAGCAACCCATCCAGGGGCCAGGAGACCCAGTACTTC.

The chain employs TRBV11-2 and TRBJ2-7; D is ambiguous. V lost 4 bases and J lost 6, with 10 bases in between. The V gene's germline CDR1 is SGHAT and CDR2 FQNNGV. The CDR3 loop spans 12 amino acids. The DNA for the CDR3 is TGTGCCAGCAGCTCATTAGTCGTCGAGCAGTACTTC. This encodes CASSSLVVEQYF.

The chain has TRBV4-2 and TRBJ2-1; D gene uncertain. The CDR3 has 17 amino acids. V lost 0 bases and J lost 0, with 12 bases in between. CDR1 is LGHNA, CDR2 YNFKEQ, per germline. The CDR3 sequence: CASSQEVGAYSYNEQFF. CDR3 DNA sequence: TGTGCCAGCAGCCAAGAAGTTGGAGCGTACTCCTACAATGAGCAGTTCTTC.

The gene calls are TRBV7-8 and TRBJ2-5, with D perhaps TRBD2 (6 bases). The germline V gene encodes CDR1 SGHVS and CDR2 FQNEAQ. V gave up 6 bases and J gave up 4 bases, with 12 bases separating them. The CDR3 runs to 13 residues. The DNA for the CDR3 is TGTGCCAGCAGTACAATGGAGGGAGAGACCCAGTACTTC. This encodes CASSTMEGETQYF. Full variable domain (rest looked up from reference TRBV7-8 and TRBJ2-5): GAGVSQSPRYKVAKRGQDVALRCDPISGHVSLFWYQQALGQGPEFLTYFQNEAQLDKSGLPSDRFFAERPEGSVSTLKIQRTQQEDSAVYLCASSTMEGETQYFGPGTRLLVL.

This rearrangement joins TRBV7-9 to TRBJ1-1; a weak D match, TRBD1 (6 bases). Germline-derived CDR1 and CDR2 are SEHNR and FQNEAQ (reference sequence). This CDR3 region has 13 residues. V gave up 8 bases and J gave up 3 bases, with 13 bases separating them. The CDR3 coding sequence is TGTGCCAGCGGCCTGGGGGCGGACACTGAAGCTTTCTTT. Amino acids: CASGLGADTEAFF.

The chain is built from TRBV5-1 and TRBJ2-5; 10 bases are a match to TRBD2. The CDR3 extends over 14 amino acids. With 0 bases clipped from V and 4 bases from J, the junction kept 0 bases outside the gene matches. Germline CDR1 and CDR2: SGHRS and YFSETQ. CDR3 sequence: CASSLEREGETQYF. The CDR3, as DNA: TGCGCCAGCAGCTTGGAGCGGGAGGGAGAGACCCAGTACTTC.

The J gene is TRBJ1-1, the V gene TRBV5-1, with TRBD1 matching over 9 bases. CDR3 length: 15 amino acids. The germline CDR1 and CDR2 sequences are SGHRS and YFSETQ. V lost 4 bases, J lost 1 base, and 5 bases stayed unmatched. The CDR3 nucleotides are TGCGCCAGCAGCCCGGACAGGGGTCGGAACACTGAAGCTTTCTTT. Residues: CASSPDRGRNTEAFF.

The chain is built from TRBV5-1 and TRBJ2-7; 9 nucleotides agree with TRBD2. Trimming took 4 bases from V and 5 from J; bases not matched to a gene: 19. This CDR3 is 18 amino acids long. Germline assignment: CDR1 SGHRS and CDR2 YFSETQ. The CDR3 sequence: CASSPSKQAGGRFDEQYF. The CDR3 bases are TGCGCCAGCAGCCCGAGTAAACAAGCGGGAGGAAGGTTCGACGAGCAGTACTTC. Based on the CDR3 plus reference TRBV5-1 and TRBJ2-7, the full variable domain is KAGVTQTPRYLIKTRGQQVTLSCSPISGHRSVSWYQQTPGQGLQFLFEYFSETQRNKGNFPGRFSGRQFSNSRSEMNVSTLELGDSALYLCASSPSKQAGGRFDEQYFGPGTRLTVT.

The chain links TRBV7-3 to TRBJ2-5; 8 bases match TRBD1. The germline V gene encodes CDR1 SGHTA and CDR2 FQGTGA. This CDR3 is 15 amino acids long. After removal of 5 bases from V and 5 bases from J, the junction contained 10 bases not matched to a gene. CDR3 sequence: CASSRTGGLGETQYF. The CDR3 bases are TGTGCCAGCAGCCGAACAGGGGGACTTGGGGAGACCCAGTACTTC.

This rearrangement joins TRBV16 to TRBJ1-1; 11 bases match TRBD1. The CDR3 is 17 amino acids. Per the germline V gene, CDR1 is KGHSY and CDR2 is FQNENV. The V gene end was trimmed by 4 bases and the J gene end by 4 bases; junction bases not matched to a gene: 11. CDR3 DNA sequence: TGTGCCAGCAGCCTCACGAGGACAGGGGGCATGGGCACTGAAGCTTTCTTT. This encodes CASSLTRTGGMGTEAFF.

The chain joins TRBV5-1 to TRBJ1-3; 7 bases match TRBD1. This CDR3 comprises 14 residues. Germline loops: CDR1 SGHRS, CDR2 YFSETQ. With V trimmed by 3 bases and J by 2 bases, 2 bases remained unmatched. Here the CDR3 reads CASSSDRAGNTIYF. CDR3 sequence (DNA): TGCGCCAGCAGCTCCGACAGGGCTGGAAACACCATATATTTT.

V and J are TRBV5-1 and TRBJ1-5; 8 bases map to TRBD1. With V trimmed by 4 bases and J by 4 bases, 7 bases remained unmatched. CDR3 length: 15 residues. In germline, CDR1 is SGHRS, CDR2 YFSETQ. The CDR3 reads CASSPSDRENQPQHF. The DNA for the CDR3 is TGCGCCAGCAGCCCGTCGGACAGGGAAAATCAGCCCCAGCATTTT. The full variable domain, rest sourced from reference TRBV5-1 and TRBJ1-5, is KAGVTQTPRYLIKTRGQQVTLSCSPISGHRSVSWYQQTPGQGLQFLFEYFSETQRNKGNFPGRFSGRQFSNSRSEMNVSTLELGDSALYLCASSPSDRENQPQHFGDGTRLSIL.

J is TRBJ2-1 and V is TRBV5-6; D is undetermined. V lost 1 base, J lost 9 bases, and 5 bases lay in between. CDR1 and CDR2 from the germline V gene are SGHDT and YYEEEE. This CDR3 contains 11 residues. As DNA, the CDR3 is TGTGCCAGCAGCTTGTCAGGTGAGCAGTTCTTC. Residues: CASSLSGEQFF.

The CDR3 DNA follows: TGTGCCAGCAGCTTGGACGGCGGGAGCACAGATACGCAGTATTTT. This encodes CASSLDGGSTDTQYF. The rearrangement uses TRBV5-4 and TRBJ2-3; D might be TRBD2 (5 bases). This CDR3 contains 15 residues. Germline CDR1 SGHNT, CDR2 YYREEE (reference sequence). The V end was cut by 0 bases, the J end by 0 bases, with 8 bases between.

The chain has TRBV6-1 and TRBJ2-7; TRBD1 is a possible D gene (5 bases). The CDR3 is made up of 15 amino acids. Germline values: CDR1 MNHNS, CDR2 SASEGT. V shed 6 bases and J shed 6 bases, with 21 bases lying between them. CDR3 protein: CASSDAASRVREQYF. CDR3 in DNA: TGTGCCAGCAGCGACGCTGCAAGCAGGGTCCGCGAGCAGTACTTC.

CDR3: CASTYIPGTANYGYTF. The CDR3 DNA reads TGTGCCAGCACCTATATCCCCGGGACAGCTAACTATGGCTACACCTTC. The rearrangement links TRBV7-9 to TRBJ1-2, with 7 bases that match TRBD1. Germline CDR1 SEHNR, CDR2 FQNEAQ (reference sequence). The CDR3 is 16 residues long. V lost 7 bases to trimming and J lost 0 bases; unmatched junction nucleotides: 11.

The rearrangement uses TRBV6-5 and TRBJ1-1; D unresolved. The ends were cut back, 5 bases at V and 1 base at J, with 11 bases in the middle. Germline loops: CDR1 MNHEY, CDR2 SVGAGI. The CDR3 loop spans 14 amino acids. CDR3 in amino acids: CASSGFAGNTEAFF. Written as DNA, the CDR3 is TGTGCCAGCAGTGGCTTCGCGGGGAACACTGAAGCTTTCTTT.

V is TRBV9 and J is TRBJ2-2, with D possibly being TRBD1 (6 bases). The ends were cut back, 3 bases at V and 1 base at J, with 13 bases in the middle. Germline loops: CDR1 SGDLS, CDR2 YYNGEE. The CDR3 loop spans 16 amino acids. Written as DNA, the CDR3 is TGTGCCAGCAGCGGCAGGGGACCCTTGAACACCGGGGAGCTGTTTTTT. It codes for CASSGRGPLNTGELFF.

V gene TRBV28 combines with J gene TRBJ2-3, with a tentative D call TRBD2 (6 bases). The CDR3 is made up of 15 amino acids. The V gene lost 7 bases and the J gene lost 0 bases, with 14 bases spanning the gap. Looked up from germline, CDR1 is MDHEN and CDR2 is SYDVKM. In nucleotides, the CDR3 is TGTGCCAGCAAACTGGGCGGGGAAAGCACAGATACGCAGTATTTT. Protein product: CASKLGGESTDTQYF.

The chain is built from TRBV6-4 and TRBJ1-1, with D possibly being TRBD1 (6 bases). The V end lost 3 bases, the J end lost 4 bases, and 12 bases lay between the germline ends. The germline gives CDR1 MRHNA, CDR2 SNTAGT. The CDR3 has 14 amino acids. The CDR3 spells CASSDKEGGTEAFF. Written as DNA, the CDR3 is TGTGCCAGCAGTGATAAGGAAGGGGGCACTGAAGCTTTCTTT.

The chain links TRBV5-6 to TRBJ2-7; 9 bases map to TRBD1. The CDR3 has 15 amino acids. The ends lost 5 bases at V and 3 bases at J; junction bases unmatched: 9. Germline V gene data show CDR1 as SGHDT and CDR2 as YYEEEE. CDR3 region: CASSSLGTGSYEQYF. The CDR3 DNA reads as TGTGCCAGCAGTTCTCTCGGGACAGGGAGCTACGAGCAGTACTTC. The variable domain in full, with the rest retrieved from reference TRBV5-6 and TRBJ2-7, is DAGVTQSPTHLIKTRGQQVTLRCSPKSGHDTVSWYQQALGQGPQFIFQYYEEEERQRGNFPDRFSGHQFPNYSSELNVNALLLGDSALYLCASSSLGTGSYEQYFGPGTRLTVT.

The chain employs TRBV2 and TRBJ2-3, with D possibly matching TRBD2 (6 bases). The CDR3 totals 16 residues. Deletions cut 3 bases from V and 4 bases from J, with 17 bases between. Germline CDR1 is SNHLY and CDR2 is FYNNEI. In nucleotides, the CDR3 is TGTGCCAGCAGTGACGGGAGTCTCAATAGGGCAGATACGCAGTATTTT. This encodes CASSDGSLNRADTQYF. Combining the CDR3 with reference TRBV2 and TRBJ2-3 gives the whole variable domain EPEVTQTPSHQVTQMGQEVILRCVPISNHLYFYWYRQILGQKVEFLVSFYNNEISEKSEIFDDQFSVERPDGSNFTLKIRSTKLEDSAMYFCASSDGSLNRADTQYFGPGTRLTVL.

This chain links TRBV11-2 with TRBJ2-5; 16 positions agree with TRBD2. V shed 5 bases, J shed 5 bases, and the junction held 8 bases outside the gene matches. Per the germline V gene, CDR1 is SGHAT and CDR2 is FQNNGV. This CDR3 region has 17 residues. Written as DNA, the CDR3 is TGTGCCAGCAGCCCGGGGACTAGCGGGAGGGAGGGGGAGACCCAGTACTTC. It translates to CASSPGTSGREGETQYF.

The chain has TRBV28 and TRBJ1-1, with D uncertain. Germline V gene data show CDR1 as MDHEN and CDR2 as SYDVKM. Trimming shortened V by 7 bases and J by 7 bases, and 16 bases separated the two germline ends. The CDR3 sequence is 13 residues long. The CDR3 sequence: CASTLSRGLEAFF. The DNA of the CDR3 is TGTGCCAGCACCCTTTCGCGTGGACTTGAAGCTTTCTTT.

CDR3 bases: TGTGCCAGTAGTATTAGGGGGGACAGGGGCCGGTTAAAGGAAAAACTGTTTTTT. It encodes CASSIRGDRGRLKEKLFF. V usage is TRBV19 and J usage is TRBJ1-4; 10 bases map to TRBD1. This CDR3 contains 18 residues. The germline V gene encodes CDR1 LNHDA and CDR2 SQIVND (reference sequence). V was pared by 3 bases and J by 8 bases, with 15 bases of the junction left unmatched.

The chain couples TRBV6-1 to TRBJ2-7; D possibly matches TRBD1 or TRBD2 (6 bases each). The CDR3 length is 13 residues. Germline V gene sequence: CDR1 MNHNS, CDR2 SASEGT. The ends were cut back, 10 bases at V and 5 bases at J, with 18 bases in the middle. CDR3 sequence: CANRDSSVHEQYF. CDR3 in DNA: TGTGCCAACAGGGACTCGTCTGTCCACGAGCAGTACTTC.